A selection of T cell receptor beta chains follows, all from one sample in a study of cytomegalovirus exposure and HLA in healthy donors. Some clones are missing from TCRdb's copy, which holds only in-frame ones; the method was immunoSEQ multiplex PCR. The table lists fewer than 200,000 clones, about 78% of them singletons. Sequenced: PBMCs. The source is a man in his 60s in good health and CMV-seronegative. Both conserved end residues are part of each CDR3. Fields, in order: clone size, V gene, J gene, D gene, CDR3 DNA, CDR3 protein. A D gene is named only where the DNA matches it firmly. Only part of the rows carry a size: once, few, many, or a class if the clone is expanded.

>.|TRBV6-5|TRBJ1-1|.
TGTGCCAGCAGTTACGGTGACGGGGCTGAAGCTTTCTTT
CASSYGDGAEAFF
>once|TRBV18|TRBJ1-1|.
TGTGCCAGCTCAGCGCTTCAGGACACTGAAGCTTTCTTT
CASSALQDTEAFF
>.|TRBV19|TRBJ1-4|.
TGTGCCAGTAGGTTAATGGGCGTAGCTAATGAAAAACTGTTTTTT
CASRLMGVANEKLFF
>.|TRBV9|TRBJ1-1|.
TGTGCCAGCAGCGTAGAGGTACGGGCTGAAGCTTTCTTT
CASSVEVRAEAFF
>.|TRBV5-1|TRBJ1-1|.
TGCGCCAGCAGCTTGGCCGTCCTAAACACTGAAGCTTTCTTT
CASSLAVLNTEAFF
>.|TRBV6-5|TRBJ2-2|TRBD2
TGTGCCGCCTGGCCCAGCGGGGGGCGACCCGGGGAGCTGTTTTTT
CAAWPSGGRPGELFF
>.|TRBV7-9|TRBJ1-6|.
TGTGCCAGCAGCCTAGAAACAGGGAATTCACCCCTCCACTTT
CASSLETGNSPLHF
>.|TRBV19|TRBJ2-1|.
TGTGCCAGTAGCTTTGGTCGGGACAATGAGCAGTTCTTC
CASSFGRDNEQFF
>.|TRBV4-1|TRBJ1-1|TRBD1
TGCGCCAGCAGCCAAAGCTCACAGGGGGCTGAAGCTTTCTTT
CASSQSSQGAEAFF
>.|TRBV27|TRBJ2-3|.
TGTGCCAGCAGTTTGGCAGGCCCAGATACGCAGTATTTT
CASSLAGPDTQYF
>.|TRBV7-2|TRBJ2-3|TRBD2
TGTGCCAGCAGCTTAGGCTTTGGGAGGGCCAACACAGATACGCAGTATTTT
CASSLGFGRANTDTQYF
>.|TRBV19|TRBJ1-1|TRBD1
TGTGCCAGTACGGGGACAGTGAGGAGCACTGAAGCTTTCTTT
CASTGTVRSTEAFF
>.|TRBV19|TRBJ1-4|.
TGTGCCAGTAATGACGGAGATCGAGCCAATGAAAAACTGTTTTTT
CASNDGDRANEKLFF
>once|TRBV5-1|TRBJ2-3|.
TGCGCCAGCGCGAACACAGATACGCAGTATTTT
CASANTDTQYF
>.|TRBV6-1|TRBJ2-4|.
TGTGCCAGCACGTCGTACGGGGGGCCCAAAAACATTCAGTACTTC
CASTSYGGPKNIQYF
>once|TRBV30|TRBJ2-7|.
TGTGCCTGGTCCCACCAAACCGAGCAGTACTTC
CAWSHQTEQYF
>.|TRBV7-2|TRBJ2-6|TRBD1
TGTGCCAGCAGCTTAGATACCGGCAGGGGGCCCTCTGGGGCCAACGTCCTGACTTTC
CASSLDTGRGPSGANVLTF
>once|TRBV2|TRBJ1-1|TRBD1
TGTGCCACGGCCGGGACAGGGGGCTTTACTGAAGCTTTCTTT
CATAGTGGFTEAFF
>.|TRBV6-1|TRBJ1-2|.
TGTGCCAGCAGTGAAGCTATCACGGGCTATGGCTACACCTTC
CASSEAITGYGYTF
>few|TRBV10-3|TRBJ1-1|TRBD1
TGTGCCATCAAAACAGGGGGTAGGGCAGGGAACACTGAAGCTTTCTTT
CAIKTGGRAGNTEAFF
>.|TRBV29-1|TRBJ2-1|.
TGCAGCGTTGCCCCAGGGTTAAATGAGCAGTTCTTC
CSVAPGLNEQFF
>.|TRBV19|TRBJ2-3|TRBD2
TGTGCCAGTAGTACGGGACTAGCGGGATGGGGTGGAGATACGCAGTATTTT
CASSTGLAGWGGDTQYF
>.|TRBV6-1|TRBJ1-3|TRBD1
TGTGCCAGCAGTTCCGGACAGGGAACAGGCACCATATATTTT
CASSSGQGTGTIYF
>.|TRBV27|TRBJ1-2|TRBD1
TGTGCCAGCAGTTGGGGGACAGGGGTGGGTGGCTACACCTTC
CASSWGTGVGGYTF
>.|TRBV4-3|TRBJ2-3|TRBD1
TGCGCCAGCAGCCAGGACTGGCCTCCAGGACAGGGGGCTCGGAATACGCAGTATTTT
CASSQDWPPGQGARNTQYF
>.|TRBV9|TRBJ1-3|TRBD1
TGTGCCAGCAGCGAGAGAAGGGGGACAGGGGGAAACACCATATATTTT
CASSERRGTGGNTIYF
>.|TRBV27|TRBJ1-4|TRBD1
TGTGCCAGCAGTACGACAGGGCGAGATGAAAAACTGTTTTTT
CASSTTGRDEKLFF
>.|TRBV27|TRBJ2-3|TRBD2
TGTGCCAGCCGCCCGGGACTAGCTGATACGCAGTATTTT
CASRPGLADTQYF
>.|TRBV2|TRBJ2-1|TRBD2
TGTGCCAGCAGCTCTGCGGGGGGGTCCTACAATGAGCAGTTCTTC
CASSSAGGSYNEQFF
>.|TRBV13|TRBJ2-5|TRBD2
TGTGCCAGCAGCTTAGGGGGAGGGTTGCAAGAGACCCAGTACTTC
CASSLGGGLQETQYF
>.|TRBV5-1|TRBJ2-5|TRBD1
TGCGCCAGCAGCCTGGCGACAGGGTCGGTTCAAGAGACCCAGTACTTC
CASSLATGSVQETQYF
>.|TRBV5-6|TRBJ1-1|.
TGTGCCAGCAGCTTGGGAGGGGGGGCCAGGAACACTGAAGCTTTCTTT
CASSLGGGARNTEAFF
>.|TRBV7-9|TRBJ2-7|.
TGCGGGTGCGCATGGGTTGGGTACTACGAGCAGTACTTC
CGCAWVGYYEQYF
>.|TRBV7-2|TRBJ2-5|TRBD2
TGTGCCAGCAGCTTAGGGCGGGAGCAAGAGACCCAGTACTTC
CASSLGREQETQYF